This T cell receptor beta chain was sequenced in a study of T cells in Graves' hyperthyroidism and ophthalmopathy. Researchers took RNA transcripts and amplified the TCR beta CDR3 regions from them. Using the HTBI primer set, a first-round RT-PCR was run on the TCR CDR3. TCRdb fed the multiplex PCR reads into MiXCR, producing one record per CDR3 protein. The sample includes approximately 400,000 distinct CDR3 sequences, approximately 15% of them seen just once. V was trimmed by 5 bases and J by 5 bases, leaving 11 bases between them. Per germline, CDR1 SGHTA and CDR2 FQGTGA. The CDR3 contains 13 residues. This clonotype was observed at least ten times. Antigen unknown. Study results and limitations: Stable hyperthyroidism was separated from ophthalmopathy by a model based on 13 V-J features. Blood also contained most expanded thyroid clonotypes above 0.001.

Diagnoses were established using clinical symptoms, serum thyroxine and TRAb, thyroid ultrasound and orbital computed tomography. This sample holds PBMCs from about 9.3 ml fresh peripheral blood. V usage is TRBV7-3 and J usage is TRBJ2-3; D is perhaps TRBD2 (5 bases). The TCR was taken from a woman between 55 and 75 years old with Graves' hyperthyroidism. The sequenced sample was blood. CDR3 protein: CASSPTGKDTQYF. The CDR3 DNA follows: TGTGCCAGCAGCCCAACGGGGAAAGATACGCAGTATTTT.